The 24 T cell receptor beta chains below all came from one sample that was sequenced in a study of response to subunit inactivated influenza vaccine. TCRdb redid the calling of the RT-PCR reads with MiXCR, one entry per CDR3 protein. The sample has 300,000 to 350,000 distinct CDR3 sequences, roughly 22% seen once. The sample consisted of PBMCs from blood, taken about 20 months after vaccination. Receptor source: a man aged 45 to 70 who received an inactivated influenza vaccine.

The CDR3 region is CASSSSGGEREAFF. The DNA for the CDR3 is TGTGCCAGCAGCTCTAGCGGTGGAGAACGTGAAGCTTTCTTT. V is TRBV7-9 and J is TRBJ1-1; D unresolved. Germline V gene lookup returns CDR1 SEHNR and CDR2 FQNEAQ (reference sequence). The CDR3 has 14 residues. The V end was cut by 4 bases, the J end by 7 bases, with 16 bases between. Drawing the rest from reference TRBV7-9 and TRBJ1-1, the complete variable domain is DTGVSQNPRHKITKRGQNVTFRCDPISEHNRLYWYRQTLGQGPEFLTYFQNEAQLEKSRLLSDRFSAERPKGSFSTLEIQRTEQGDSAMYLCASSSSGGEREAFFGQGTRLTVV.

This clonotype showed up just a few times. The chain recombines TRBV28 with TRBJ1-1; D gene unclear. Germline V gives CDR1 MDHEN, CDR2 SYDVKM. The CDR3 spans 17 residues. The V gene lost 2 bases and the J gene lost 1 base, with 17 bases spanning the gap. CDR3 sequence reads: CASSLGLLPAGNTEAFF. In DNA, the CDR3 is TGTGCCAGCAGTTTAGGACTGCTCCCCGCGGGGAACACTGAAGCTTTCTTT.

Only a few counts were recorded for this clonotype. V is TRBV12-3 or TRBV12-4 and J is TRBJ1-5; no definite D call. The CDR3 has 14 amino acids. The V end lost 4 bases, the J end lost 0 bases, and 7 bases lay between the germline ends. CDR3 region: CASSSEYSNQPQHF. The CDR3, as DNA: TGTGCCAGCAGTTCAGAGTATAGCAATCAGCCCCAGCATTTT.

V is TRBV20-1 and J is TRBJ2-7; 7 positions agree with TRBD1. After removal of 0 bases from V and 5 bases from J, the junction contained 16 bases not matched to a gene. The CDR3 runs to 17 residues. In germline, CDR1 is DFQATT, CDR2 SNEGSKA (reference sequence). CDR3 region: CSAREEVTGDLSDEQYF. In nucleotides, the CDR3 is TGCAGTGCTAGAGAAGAAGTAACAGGGGATTTATCTGACGAGCAGTACTTC.

This clonotype was counted a few times. The gene calls are TRBV18 and TRBJ1-1; D gene unclear. The CDR3 totals 16 residues. Germline CDR1 KGHSH, CDR2 LQKENI. Trimming pared 1 base from V and 3 bases from J, leaving 15 bases between. In DNA form, the CDR3 reads TGTGCCAGCTCACCACTCGAGAGGCTGCAGGACACTGAAGCTTTCTTT. Its protein is CASSPLERLQDTEAFF.

For the CDR3, the DNA is TGTGCCAGCAGCCATGGGACTTACGAGCAGTACTTC. It codes for CASSHGTYEQYF. The chain combines TRBV3-1 with TRBJ2-7, with D possibly TRBD2 on 6 matching bases. In germline, CDR1 is LGHDT, CDR2 YNNKEL (reference sequence). CDR3 length: 12 residues. Between the trimmed V and J ends, which lost 3 bases and 4 bases, there was a span of 7 bases.

This clonotype was picked up a small number of times. This chain connects TRBV20-1 to TRBJ1-1, with 7 bases fitting TRBD1. The CDR3 consists of 15 residues. Germline CDR1 reads DFQATT; CDR2 reads SNEGSKA (reference sequence). Germline trimming cut 0 bases from V and 0 bases from J; bases unmatched to any gene: 4. CDR3 loop: CSARDQGGVNTEAFF. Here the CDR3 DNA reads TGCAGTGCTAGAGACCAGGGGGGGGTGAACACTGAAGCTTTCTTT.

The chain carries TRBV29-1 and TRBJ2-1; D is ambiguous. Trimming removed 2 bases from V and 9 bases from J, with 14 bases in between. Germline lookup yields CDR1 SQVTM and CDR2 ANQGSEA. The CDR3 covers 13 residues. The DNA for the CDR3 is TGCAGCGTTGAATCGGCCGTCTGGGGTGAGCAGTTCTTC. Encoded protein: CSVESAVWGEQFF.

This clonotype was seen a handful of times. This chain connects TRBV20-1 to TRBJ1-1; D gene ambiguous. Germline values: CDR1 DFQATT, CDR2 SNEGSKA (reference sequence). The V gene lost 0 bases and the J gene lost 6 bases, with 14 bases spanning the gap. CDR3 length: 14 amino acids. As DNA, the CDR3 is TGCAGTGCTAGAGATGGAGGATCGACGTCTGAAGCTTTCTTT. It translates to CSARDGGSTSEAFF.

This clonotype was seen only once. The chain joins TRBV11-1 to TRBJ2-1; 9 nucleotides align to TRBD1. Losses at the gene ends were 6 bases for V and 7 bases for J; bases not matched to a gene: 10. Per the germline V gene, CDR1 is SGHAT and CDR2 is FQDESV (reference sequence). The CDR3 spans 15 residues. DNA for the CDR3: TGTGCCAGCAGGAGCGGGACAGGGACCCCGAATGAGCAGTTCTTC. This codes for CASRSGTGTPNEQFF. Based on the CDR3 plus reference TRBV11-1 and TRBJ2-1, the full variable domain is EAEVAQSPRYKITEKSQAVAFWCDPISGHATLYWYRQILGQGPELLVQFQDESVVDDSQLPKDRFSAERLKGVDSTLKIQPAELGDSAMYLCASRSGTGTPNEQFFGPGTRLTVL.

This rearrangement joins TRBV2 to TRBJ2-5; no clear D gene. The CDR3 is made up of 12 amino acids. Trimming stripped 7 bases from V and 4 bases from J, with 10 bases between. Germline V gene lookup returns CDR1 SNHLY and CDR2 FYNNEI. DNA for the CDR3: TGTGCCAGCACTTTTGATGGAGAGACCCAGTACTTC. It encodes CASTFDGETQYF.

This chain uses TRBV12-3 or TRBV12-4 with TRBJ1-5; 8 nucleotides match TRBD1. The V gene end was trimmed by 0 bases and the J gene end by 2 bases; junction bases not matched to a gene: 0. CDR3 length: 15 amino acids. The CDR3 loop is CASSLAGQGNQPQHF. CDR3 nucleotide sequence: TGTGCCAGCAGTTTAGCGGGACAGGGCAATCAGCCCCAGCATTTT.

The sample holds many counts of this clonotype. CDR3 in amino acids: CASSPFLVGQPQHF. CDR3 DNA sequence: TGCGCCAGCAGCCCCTTCCTGGTTGGTCAGCCCCAGCATTTT. This chain connects TRBV4-1 to TRBJ1-5; no clear D. The V and J ends lost 4 bases and 6 bases respectively, with 13 bases between them. The CDR3 extends over 14 amino acids. CDR1 and CDR2 from the germline V gene are MGHRA and YSYEKL.

The sample holds a few counts of this clonotype. V usage is TRBV7-9 and J usage is TRBJ1-2; D gene ambiguous. Germline V gives CDR1 SEHNR, CDR2 FQNEAQ (reference sequence). This CDR3 has 15 amino acids. The V gene lost 0 bases and the J gene lost 4 bases, with 12 bases spanning the gap. CDR3: CASSLAGRPSYGYTF. The CDR3 DNA reads as TGTGCCAGCAGCTTAGCAGGGCGGCCGAGCTATGGCTACACCTTC.

The J gene is TRBJ2-2, the V gene TRBV15, with D uncertain. Trimming took 3 bases from V and 7 from J, leaving 6 bases between them. CDR3 length: 12 amino acids. Germline V gene lookup returns CDR1 LNHNV and CDR2 YYDKDF (reference sequence). Here the CDR3 reads CATSRGGGELFF. In DNA, the CDR3 is TGTGCCACCAGCAGGGGTGGCGGGGAGCTGTTTTTT.

This clonotype was detected only a few times. The chain employs TRBV20-1 and TRBJ2-1; 9 bases agree with TRBD2. Germline V gives CDR1 DFQATT, CDR2 SNEGSKA (reference sequence). The CDR3 spans 13 residues. V dropped 6 bases and J dropped 5; count of bases not matched to a gene: 5. For the CDR3, the DNA is TGCAGTGCCAGCGGGGGGCCAAACAATGAGCAGTTCTTC. Encoded protein: CSASGGPNNEQFF.

This clonotype was observed a handful of times. The chain couples TRBV4-1 to TRBJ1-1; perhaps TRBD1 as D (5 bases). The V end lost 0 bases, the J end lost 6 bases, and 17 bases lay between the germline ends. CDR1 MGHRA and CDR2 YSYEKL come from the germline V gene. This CDR3 contains 16 residues. The CDR3 loop is CASSQDQSGPGAEAFF. CDR3 DNA: TGCGCCAGCAGCCAAGATCAATCGGGGCCCGGGGCTGAAGCTTTCTTT.

This clonotype turned up a few times. This chain joins TRBV19 and TRBJ1-4; D uncertain. This CDR3 has 14 amino acids. The V end was cut by 4 bases, the J end by 8 bases, with 14 bases between. Germline CDR1 LNHDA, CDR2 SQIVND (reference sequence). The CDR3 sequence is CASSKQPRLEKLFF. Here the CDR3 DNA reads TGTGCCAGTAGTAAGCAGCCCCGTCTCGAAAAACTGTTTTTT.

V gene TRBV28 combines with J gene TRBJ2-1, with 13 bases that match TRBD2. This CDR3 spans 14 amino acids. Germline V gene lookup returns CDR1 MDHEN and CDR2 SYDVKM. V shed 7 bases and J 8 bases; nucleotides not matched to a gene: 5. CDR3 residues: CASILAGGPDEQFF. The CDR3, as DNA: TGTGCCAGCATACTAGCGGGAGGGCCCGATGAGCAGTTCTTC.

J is TRBJ2-1 and V is TRBV24-1; D perhaps matches TRBD2 (6 bases). Germline V gene sequence: CDR1 KGHDR, CDR2 SFDVKD. This CDR3 has 14 residues. V lost 12 bases and J lost 1, with 15 bases in between. In nucleotides, the CDR3 is TGTGCCTCCTCATCTCGGGAGTCCTACAATGAGCAGTTCTTC. As protein: CASSSRESYNEQFF.

The chain combines TRBV7-2 with TRBJ2-7; maybe TRBD1 (6 bases). The CDR3 has 14 amino acids. Germline loops: CDR1 SGHTA, CDR2 FQGNSA. V dropped 0 bases and J dropped 2 bases, with 8 bases sitting between them. The DNA for the CDR3 is TGTGCCAGCAGCTTAGCGGGGGACACCTACGAGCAGTACTTC. Its translation is CASSLAGDTYEQYF.

This clonotype was detected only a few times. The rearrangement uses TRBV20-1 and TRBJ2-1; TRBD2 aligns across 9 bases. CDR3 length equals 15 residues. V lost 0 bases, J lost 4 bases, and 4 bases stayed unmatched. CDR1 DFQATT and CDR2 SNEGSKA come from the germline V gene (reference sequence). In DNA, the CDR3 is TGCAGTGCTAGAGATGCGGGGGGGCGTTACAATGAGCAGTTCTTC. Its protein product is CSARDAGGRYNEQFF.

This clonotype was counted at least ten times. The chain combines TRBV6-5 with TRBJ1-5; D might be TRBD1 (6 bases). Trimming pared 4 bases from V and 4 bases from J, leaving 8 bases between. Per the germline V gene, CDR1 is MNHEY and CDR2 is SVGAGI. The CDR3 sequence is 13 residues long. CDR3 in DNA: TGTGCCAGCAGTTTCGGACAGAATCAGCCCCAGCATTTT. This gives the protein CASSFGQNQPQHF.

This clonotype has a handful of counts. Here the CDR3 DNA reads TGTGCCAGCAGCTTGATTGGGGGGAACACCGGGGAGCTGTTTTTT. It encodes CASSLIGGNTGELFF. The chain combines TRBV5-6 with TRBJ2-2, with D perhaps assigned TRBD1 or TRBD2 (5 bases each). Germline V CDR1 and CDR2: SGHDT, YYEEEE. The CDR3 totals 15 residues. V dropped 1 base and J dropped 1 base, with 8 bases sitting between them. Supplemented by reference TRBV5-6 and TRBJ2-2, the full variable domain reads DAGVTQSPTHLIKTRGQQVTLRCSPKSGHDTVSWYQQALGQGPQFIFQYYEEEERQRGNFPDRFSGHQFPNYSSELNVNALLLGDSALYLCASSLIGGNTGELFFGEGSRLTVL.